A selection of T cell receptor beta chains follows, all from one sample in a study of CD8+ T cells in alopecia areata. TCRdb's copy holds only in-frame clones and misses some; the assay was immunoSEQ multiplex PCR. Among more than 200,000 clones listed, approximately 72% were seen once. Sample: CD4+ T cells sorted from blood, taken at week 44, from a patient treated with tofacitinib. The receptors derive from a human donor with alopecia areata. Both conserved end residues are part of each CDR3. Each record gives: D gene, J gene, V gene, clone size, CDR3 protein, CDR3 DNA. D genes are given only for firm matches. Only some rows state a clone size, as once, few, many or a class for expanded clones.

>.|TRBJ1-2|TRBV15|.
CATSREQGNHGYTF
TGTGCCACCAGCAGAGAACAGGGCAACCATGGCTACACCTTC
>.|TRBJ2-7|TRBV7-2|many
CASSLAPRDGEQYF
TGTGCCAGCAGCTTAGCCCCTAGAGATGGCGAGCAGTACTTC
>.|TRBJ1-5|TRBV10-2|few
CASVDRPGQPQHF
TGCGCCAGCGTCGACAGGCCGGGACAGCCCCAGCATTTT
>.|TRBJ2-3|TRBV7-2|few
CASSPGGTDTQYF
TGTGCCAGCAGCCCGGGGGGCACAGATACGCAGTATTTT
>.|TRBJ2-2|TRBV9|few
CASSVGGGTNTGELFF
TGTGCCAGCAGCGTAGGAGGGGGGACAAACACCGGGGAGCTGTTTTTT
>TRBD2|TRBJ2-3|TRBV7-2|.
CASSRKTTSFTDTQYF
TGTGCCAGCAGCCGGAAAACGACTAGCTTCACAGATACGCAGTATTTT
>.|TRBJ2-3|TRBV2|.
CASRALDTQYF
TGTGCCAGCAGAGCCCTAGATACGCAGTATTTT
>.|TRBJ2-7|TRBV6-1|.
CASMGPGIYEQYF
TGTGCCAGCATGGGTCCGGGGATCTACGAGCAGTACTTC
>.|TRBJ1-2|TRBV27|.
CASSAYTAGIGYTF
TGTGCCAGCAGTGCCTACACAGCGGGGATCGGCTACACCTTC
>.|TRBJ2-3|TRBV12-5|.
CASGLLPTVAPSTDTQYF
TGTGCTAGTGGTTTGCTACCGACAGTCGCCCCTAGCACAGATACGCAGTATTTT
>.|TRBJ1-1|TRBV6-1|.
CASSGASGTAGNTEAFF
TGTGCCAGCAGTGGGGCCTCCGGGACCGCCGGAAACACTGAAGCTTTCTTT
>.|TRBJ2-7|TRBV10-3|.
CAISGAYEQYF
TGTGCCATCAGCGGGGCGTACGAGCAGTACTTC
>.|TRBJ1-1|TRBV6-5|.
CASSSPAGRNTEAFF
TGTGCCAGCAGTTCCCCGGCAGGGAGGAACACTGAAGCTTTCTTT
>.|TRBJ2-2|TRBV4-3|few
CASSQDRGGELFF
TGCGCCAGCAGCCAAGATCGTGGCGGGGAGCTGTTTTTT
>.|TRBJ2-1|TRBV29-1|.
CSYQGINEQFF
TGCAGCTATCAGGGTATTAATGAGCAGTTCTTC
>TRBD1|TRBJ2-3|TRBV4-3|.
CASSQDMGQGASADTQYF
TGCGCCAGCAGCCAGGATATGGGACAGGGGGCAAGTGCAGATACGCAGTATTTT
>.|TRBJ2-7|TRBV7-2|once
CASSLVGYEQYF
TGTGCCAGCAGCTTAGTCGGTTACGAGCAGTACTTC
>.|TRBJ2-5|TRBV15|.
CATSEQTGAQETQYF
TGTGCTACCAGCGAACAGACAGGAGCACAAGAGACCCAGTACTTC
>.|TRBJ1-1|TRBV5-1|few
CASSLGVMNTEAFF
TGCGCCAGCAGCTTGGGGGTCATGAACACTGAAGCTTTCTTT
>.|TRBJ2-7|TRBV7-2|few
CASSFDSGPYEQYF
TGTGCCAGCAGCTTTGACAGCGGACCTTACGAGCAGTACTTC
>TRBD2|TRBJ2-3|TRBV15|few
CATGREASGGQYF
TGTGCCACCGGGCGGGAAGCTAGCGGGGGGCAGTATTTT
>.|TRBJ1-1|TRBV7-3|.
CASSLYTNTEAFF
TGTGCCAGCAGCCTGTACACGAACACTGAAGCTTTCTTT
>.|TRBJ2-3|TRBV13|.
CASRRSGADTQYF
TGTGCCAGCAGAAGGTCCGGCGCAGATACGCAGTATTTT
>TRBD2|TRBJ2-7|TRBV4-3|few
CASSQDARGSNEQYF
TGCGCCAGCAGCCAAGACGCGCGGGGGTCCAACGAGCAGTACTTC
>TRBD1|TRBJ2-7|TRBV5-1|few
CASSSGQDLYEQYF
TGCGCCAGCAGCTCGGGACAGGACCTATACGAGCAGTACTTC
>TRBD2|TRBJ2-2|TRBV7-2|.
CASSGEGSGELFF
TGTGCCAGCAGCGGGGAGGGGTCCGGGGAGCTGTTTTTT
>TRBD1|TRBJ1-4|TRBV6-6|.
CASSYPGQGNEKLFF
TGTGCCAGCAGTTACCCGGGACAGGGTAATGAAAAACTGTTTTTT
>.|TRBJ1-5|TRBV2|.
CASSDLGGRPQHF
TGTGCCAGCAGTGATCTCGGGGGTCGGCCCCAGCATTTT
>TRBD2|TRBJ2-1|TRBV4-3|once
CASSRRVSSGGENEQFF
TGCGCCAGCAGCAGAAGAGTGAGTAGCGGGGGGGAGAATGAGCAGTTCTTC
>.|TRBJ2-3|TRBV28|once
CASMGADTQYF
TGTGCCAGCATGGGTGCAGATACGCAGTATTTT
>.|TRBJ1-6|TRBV27|once
CASSSVSDYDSPLHF
TGTGCCAGCAGCTCCGTTTCGGATTATGATTCACCCCTCCACTTT
>.|TRBJ1-1|TRBV30|.
CAWNTGWDTEAFF
TGTGCCTGGAATACAGGATGGGACACTGAAGCTTTCTTT
>.|TRBJ2-6|TRBV15|.
CATSRTTSGANVLTF
TGTGCCACCAGCAGAACAACTTCTGGGGCCAACGTCCTGACTTTC
>TRBD1|TRBJ1-2|TRBV29-1|.
CSVATGIGYTF
TGCAGCGTGGCGACAGGGATTGGCTACACCTTC
>.|TRBJ1-5|TRBV5-1|.
CASADSSNQPQHF
TGCGCCAGCGCAGACAGTAGCAATCAGCCCCAGCATTTT
>.|TRBJ2-7|TRBV2|few
CASSAASHSYEQYF
TGTGCCAGCAGTGCGGCTAGCCACTCTTACGAGCAGTACTTC
>.|TRBJ1-2|TRBV2|few
CASSIQQGYGYTF
TGTGCCAGCAGTATCCAGCAGGGCTATGGCTACACCTTC
>TRBD2|TRBJ2-3|TRBV7-2|.
CASSSRVTGLAGSTDTQYF
TGTGCCAGCAGCTCTCGTGTTACCGGACTAGCTGGGAGCACAGATACGCAGTATTTT
>.|TRBJ1-1|TRBV7-2|few
CASSLSRTEAFF
TGTGCCAGCAGCTTATCGCGGACTGAAGCTTTCTTT
>.|TRBJ1-6|TRBV30|once
CAWSLTVDNSPLHF
TGTGCCTGGAGTTTGACAGTCGATAATTCACCCCTCCACTTT
>.|TRBJ2-5|TRBV30|.
CAWSSGEETQYF
TGTGCCTGGAGTTCGGGAGAGGAGACCCAGTACTTC
>TRBD1|TRBJ2-5|TRBV4-3|.
CASSRGQGQETQYF
TGCGCCAGCAGCCGAGGACAGGGACAAGAGACCCAGTACTTC
>.|TRBJ1-2|TRBV29-1|.
CSADPWGQGIYGYTF
TGCAGCGCTGACCCCTGGGGGCAGGGAATATATGGCTACACCTTC
>.|TRBJ1-1|TRBV29-1|.
CSGRGKSNTEAFF
TGCAGCGGCAGGGGAAAATCGAACACTGAAGCTTTCTTT
>.|TRBJ2-2|TRBV9|.
CASSVSGGNTGELFF
TGTGCCAGCAGCGTGAGTGGAGGTAACACCGGGGAGCTGTTTTTT
>.|TRBJ2-7|TRBV29-1|.
CSVGQGGSYEQYF
TGCAGCGTTGGACAGGGAGGGTCCTACGAGCAGTACTTC
>.|TRBJ1-5|TRBV9|.
CASSVAGDGQPQHF
TGTGCCAGCAGCGTAGCGGGGGACGGTCAGCCCCAGCATTTT
>.|TRBJ2-6|TRBV7-3|.
CASSPAGGANVLTF
TGTGCCAGCAGCCCAGCGGGTGGGGCCAACGTCCTGACTTTC
>.|TRBJ1-2|TRBV29-1|.
CSVEGRLGKGSYGYTF
TGCAGCGTTGAAGGGCGGTTGGGCAAGGGGAGCTATGGCTACACCTTC
>.|TRBJ1-5|TRBV2|.
CASSPRAAGNQPQHF
TGTGCCAGCAGTCCCAGGGCAGCTGGGAATCAGCCCCAGCATTTT
>.|TRBJ2-7|TRBV2|.
CASSDDRSYEQYF
TGTGCCAGCAGTGATGATCGGTCCTACGAGCAGTACTTC